Following are 17 T cell receptor beta chains from one sample sequenced in a study of blood T cell repertoires in COVID-19. The repertoire was sequenced with immunoSEQ multiplex PCR; TCRdb's copy has only in-frame clones and lacks some. The table shows approximately 300,000 clones, with approximately 84% occurring only once. The sequenced sample was PBMCs or T cells enriched from blood (not recorded which). The receptors originated from a woman aged 18 to 35 who had recovered from COVID-19.

This clone was recorded once. V is TRBV9 and J is TRBJ2-1; a weak D match, TRBD2 (6 bases). V lost 0 bases and J 15 bases, leaving 16 bases between the germline ends. Germline V gene sequence: CDR1 SGDLS, CDR2 YYNGEE. This CDR3 comprises 13 residues. The CDR3 loop reads CASSVGLEEGRFF. The CDR3 DNA sequence: TGTGCCAGCAGCGTAGGACTTGAGGAGGGTCGGTTCTTC. The entire variable domain, with the rest obtained from reference TRBV9 and TRBJ2-1, is as follows: DSGVTQTPKHLITATGQRVTLRCSPRSGDLSVYWYQQSLDQGLQFLIQYYNGEERAKGNILERFSAQQFPDLHSELNLSSLELGDSALYFCASSVGLEEGRFFGPGTRLTVL.

This rearrangement joins TRBV7-2 to TRBJ2-3; 7 bases are shared with TRBD2. The germline V gene has CDR1 SGHTA and CDR2 FQGNSA. This CDR3 is built from 18 residues. Trimming removed 4 bases from V and 2 bases from J; junction bases left unmatched: 15. The CDR3 DNA reads TGTGCCAGCAGCTCCCACTCCTTGGGGGGGACCGACACAGATACGCAGTATTTT. Translation gives CASSSHSLGGTDTDTQYF.

The chain uses TRBV12-3 or TRBV12-4 and TRBJ2-5; 9 bases are a match to TRBD1. The V gene end was trimmed by 3 bases and the J gene end by 14 bases; junction bases not matched to a gene: 7. This CDR3 has 12 amino acids. CDR3 DNA: TGTGCCAGCAGTTTGGGACAGGGAAGGGTATACTTC. Amino acid sequence: CASSLGQGRVYF.

This clone was picked up a small number of times. V is TRBV5-3 and J is TRBJ1-1, with D hard to call. TRBV5-3 is marked as an open reading frame, function uncertain. The CDR3 is 13 amino acids. Trimming cost V 4 bases and J 5 bases, with 12 bases left between them. The CDR3, as DNA: TGTGCCAGAAGCAGAAACGGAGGGACTGAAGCTTTCTTT. Translating gives CARSRNGGTEAFF.

J is TRBJ2-7 and V is TRBV30; D ambiguous. Germline V CDR1 and CDR2: GTSNPN, SVGIG (reference sequence). The CDR3 contains 11 residues. The V and J ends lost 1 base and 2 bases respectively, with 3 bases between them. CDR3 sequence: CAWSGPYEQYF. The CDR3 DNA follows: TGTGCCTGGAGTGGGCCCTACGAGCAGTACTTC.

The rearrangement joins TRBV15 to TRBJ2-7, with a tentative D call TRBD2 (7 bases). CDR3 length: 14 residues. The germline CDR1 and CDR2 sequences are LNHNV and YYDKDF (reference sequence). V lost 5 bases and J lost 3, with 14 bases in between. The CDR3 nucleotides read TGTGCCACCAGCGACGGGGGGCCCAACTACGAGCAGTACTTC. This translates into CATSDGGPNYEQYF. Complete variable domain (other parts from reference TRBV15 and TRBJ2-7): DAMVIQNPRYQVTQFGKPVTLSCSQTLNHNVMYWYQQKSSQAPKLLFHYYDKDFNNEADTPDNFQSRRPNTSFCFLDIRSPGLGDTAMYLCATSDGGPNYEQYFGPGTRLTVT.

V and J are TRBV11-2 and TRBJ2-7, with 9 nucleotides matching TRBD2. The CDR3 spans 16 residues. Trimming removed 5 bases from V and 2 bases from J; junction bases left unmatched: 10. Germline V lookup: CDR1 SGHAT, CDR2 FQNNGV. The CDR3 sequence is CASSRYGGGVTYEQYF. The CDR3 DNA reads as TGTGCCAGCAGCCGGTATGGCGGGGGGGTCACCTACGAGCAGTACTTC.

The CDR3 sequence: CASSYSYSGGGEAFF. CDR3 nucleotides: TGTGCCAGCAGTTACTCGTATTCAGGGGGCGGTGAAGCTTTCTTT. J is TRBJ1-1 and V is TRBV6-5, with TRBD1 matching over 8 bases. The CDR3 runs 15 residues. Germline V gene lookup returns CDR1 MNHEY and CDR2 SVGAGI. With V trimmed by 0 bases and J by 7 bases, 7 bases remained unmatched.

This sequence joins TRBV3-1 (or the pseudogene TRBV3-2) and TRBJ2-1, with 7 bases that match TRBD2. CDR1 and CDR2 (germline): LGHDT, YNNKEL (reference sequence). This CDR3 comprises 17 residues. Trimming took 1 base from V and 2 from J; bases not matched to a gene: 8. CDR3 region: CASSQGGGLGTYNEQFF. The CDR3 DNA follows: TGTGCCAGCAGCCAAGGGGGAGGACTAGGCACCTACAATGAGCAGTTCTTC.

The V call is TRBV5-6, the J call TRBJ2-3; maybe TRBD2 (5 bases). CDR1 SGHDT and CDR2 YYEEEE come from the germline V gene. Trimming took off 4 bases at V and 1 base at J, with 7 bases between the two ends. The CDR3 loop spans 13 amino acids. In DNA form, the CDR3 reads TGTGCCAGCAGCGGACTCCGCACAGATACGCAGTATTTT. This gives the protein CASSGLRTDTQYF.

CDR3 residues: CASSQPKGRGGSTDTQYF. The DNA of the CDR3 is TGCGCCAGCAGCCAACCCAAGGGGAGGGGAGGGAGCACAGATACGCAGTATTTT. The rearrangement links TRBV4-1 to TRBJ2-3, with 7 bases lining up with TRBD2. This CDR3 is 18 amino acids long. Germline loops: CDR1 MGHRA, CDR2 YSYEKL. The trim removed 2 bases at V and 0 bases at J, leaving 11 bases unmatched.

This clone was seen once. DNA of the CDR3: TGCAGCGTTGCCGGGACAGGGATGGACGAGCAGTACTTC. Residues: CSVAGTGMDEQYF. This chain links TRBV29-1 with TRBJ2-7; 9 positions match TRBD1. CDR1 and CDR2 (germline): SQVTM, ANQGSEA. This CDR3 has 13 residues. Trimming removed 4 bases from V and 5 bases from J; junction bases left unmatched: 6.

The CDR3 bases are TGTGCCAGCTCACTTGGACAGGGTCATGGCTACACCTTC. Protein sequence: CASSLGQGHGYTF. The V and J genes are TRBV18 and TRBJ1-2, with 8 nucleotides matching TRBD1. Per the germline V gene, CDR1 is KGHSH and CDR2 is LQKENI. CDR3 size: 13 residues. The junction had 4 bases not matched to a gene; V was cut back by 4 bases and J by 6 bases.

This sequence joins TRBV7-8 and TRBJ1-1; no clear D. The CDR3 is made up of 12 amino acids. Germline V gene sequence: CDR1 SGHVS, CDR2 FQNEAQ. V was trimmed by 5 bases and J by 11 bases, leaving 15 bases between them. The CDR3 loop reads CASSQRRGDAFF. CDR3 nucleotides: TGTGCCAGCAGCCAAAGACGAGGTGATGCTTTCTTT.

This clone has more than one count but fewer than ten. The gene calls are TRBV7-3 and TRBJ2-7; TRBD1 might be the D (7 bases). Germline V lookup: CDR1 SGHTA, CDR2 FQGTGA. The V end lost 4 bases, the J end lost 5 bases, and 15 bases lay between the germline ends. The CDR3 consists of 14 residues. The CDR3 coding sequence is TGTGCCAGCAGCTCTCAGGGGGGAAGTAACGAGCAGTACTTC. Amino acids: CASSSQGGSNEQYF.

The gene calls are TRBV27 and TRBJ1-2, with D maybe TRBD1 (5 bases). The germline V and J ends were trimmed by 3 bases and 6 bases, with 8 bases remaining between them. This CDR3 has 12 amino acids. Germline V gene data show CDR1 as MNHEY and CDR2 as SMNVEV (reference sequence). The DNA of the CDR3 is TGTGCCAGCAGTTTTGCAGGGAATGGCTACACCTTC. This sequence encodes CASSFAGNGYTF.

A few counts support this clone. The J gene is TRBJ2-7, the V gene TRBV5-6; 9 bases map to TRBD2. This CDR3 is 14 amino acids long. J was trimmed by 3 bases and V by 1 base; bases with no gene match: 2. The germline CDR1 and CDR2 sequences are SGHDT and YYEEEE. The chain's CDR3 is CASSLNSGSYEQYF. CDR3 nucleotide sequence: TGTGCCAGCAGCTTGAATAGCGGGAGCTACGAGCAGTACTTC. Full variable domain (remainder filled in from reference TRBV5-6 and TRBJ2-7): DAGVTQSPTHLIKTRGQQVTLRCSPKSGHDTVSWYQQALGQGPQFIFQYYEEEERQRGNFPDRFSGHQFPNYSSELNVNALLLGDSALYLCASSLNSGSYEQYFGPGTRLTVT.